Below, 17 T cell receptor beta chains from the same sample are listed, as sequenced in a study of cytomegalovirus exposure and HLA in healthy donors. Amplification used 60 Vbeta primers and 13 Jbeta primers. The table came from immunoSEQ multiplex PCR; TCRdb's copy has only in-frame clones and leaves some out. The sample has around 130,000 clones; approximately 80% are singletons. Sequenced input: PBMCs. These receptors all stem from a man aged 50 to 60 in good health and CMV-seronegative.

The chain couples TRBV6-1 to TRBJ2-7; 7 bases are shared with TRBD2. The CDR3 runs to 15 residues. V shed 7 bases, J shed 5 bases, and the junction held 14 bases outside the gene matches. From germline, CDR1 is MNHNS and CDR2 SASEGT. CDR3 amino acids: CASIPGRAGAHEQYF. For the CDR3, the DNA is TGTGCCAGCATCCCTGGGAGGGCGGGAGCCCACGAGCAGTACTTC.

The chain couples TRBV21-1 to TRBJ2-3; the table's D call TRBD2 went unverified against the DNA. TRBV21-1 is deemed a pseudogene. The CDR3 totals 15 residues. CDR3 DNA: TGTGCCAGCAGCGGGAGGGCCTTTGAGCTAGATACGCAGTATTTT. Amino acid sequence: CASSGRAFELDTQYF.

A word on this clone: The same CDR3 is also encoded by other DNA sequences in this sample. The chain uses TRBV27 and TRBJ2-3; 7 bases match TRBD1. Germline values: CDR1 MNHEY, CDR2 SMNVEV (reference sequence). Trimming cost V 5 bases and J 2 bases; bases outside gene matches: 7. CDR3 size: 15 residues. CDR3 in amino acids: CASSPWDRFTDTQYF. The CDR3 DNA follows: TGTGCCAGCAGTCCCTGGGACAGATTCACAGATACGCAGTATTTT.

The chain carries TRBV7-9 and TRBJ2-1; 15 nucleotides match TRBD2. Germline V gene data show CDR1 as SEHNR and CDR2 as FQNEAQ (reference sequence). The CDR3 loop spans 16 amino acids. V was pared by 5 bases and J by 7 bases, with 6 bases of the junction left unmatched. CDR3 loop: CASSTRTSGRVNEQFF. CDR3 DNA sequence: TGTGCCAGCAGCACGCGGACTAGCGGGAGGGTGAATGAGCAGTTCTTC.

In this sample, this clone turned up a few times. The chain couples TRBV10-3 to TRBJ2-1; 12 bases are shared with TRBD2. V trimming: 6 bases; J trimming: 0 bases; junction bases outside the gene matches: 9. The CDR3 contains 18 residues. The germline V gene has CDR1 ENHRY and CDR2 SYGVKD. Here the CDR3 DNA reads TGTGCCATCAGGGAGACTAGCGGGAGTAAGAGCTCCTACAATGAGCAGTTCTTC. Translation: CAIRETSGSKSSYNEQFF.

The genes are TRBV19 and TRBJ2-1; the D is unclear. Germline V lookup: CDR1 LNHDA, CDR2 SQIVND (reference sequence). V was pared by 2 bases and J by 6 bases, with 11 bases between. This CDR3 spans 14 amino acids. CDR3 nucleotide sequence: TGTGCCAGTAGTATATATCCCCCTTCCAATGAGCAGTTCTTC. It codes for CASSIYPPSNEQFF.

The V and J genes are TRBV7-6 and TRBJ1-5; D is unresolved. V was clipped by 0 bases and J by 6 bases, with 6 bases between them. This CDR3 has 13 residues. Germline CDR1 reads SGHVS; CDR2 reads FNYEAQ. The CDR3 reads CASSLARGQPQHF. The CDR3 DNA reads TGTGCCAGCAGCTTAGCGCGAGGTCAGCCCCAGCATTTT.

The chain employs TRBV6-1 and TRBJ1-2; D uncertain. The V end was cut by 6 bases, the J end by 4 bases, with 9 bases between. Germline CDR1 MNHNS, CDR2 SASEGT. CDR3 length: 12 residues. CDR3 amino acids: CASSRFSYGYTF. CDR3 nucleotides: TGTGCCAGCAGCCGGTTTAGCTATGGCTACACCTTC.

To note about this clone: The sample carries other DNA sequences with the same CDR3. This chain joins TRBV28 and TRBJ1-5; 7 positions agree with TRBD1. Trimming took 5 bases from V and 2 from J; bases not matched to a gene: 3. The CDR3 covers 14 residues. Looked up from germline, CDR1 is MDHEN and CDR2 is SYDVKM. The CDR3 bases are TGTGCCAGCAGTCTCGACAGGGGCAATCAGCCCCAGCATTTT. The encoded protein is CASSLDRGNQPQHF.

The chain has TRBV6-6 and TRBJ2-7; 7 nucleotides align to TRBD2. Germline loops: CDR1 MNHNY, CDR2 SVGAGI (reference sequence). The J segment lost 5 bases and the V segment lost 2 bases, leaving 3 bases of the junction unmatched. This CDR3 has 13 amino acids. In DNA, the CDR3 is TGTGCCAGCAGTTACCTCGGGACTAACGAGCAGTACTTC. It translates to CASSYLGTNEQYF.

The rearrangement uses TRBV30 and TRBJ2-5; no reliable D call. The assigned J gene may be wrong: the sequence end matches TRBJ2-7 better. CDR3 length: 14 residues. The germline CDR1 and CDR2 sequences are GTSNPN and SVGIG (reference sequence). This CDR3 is CAWSVGTVLYEQYF. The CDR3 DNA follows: TGTGCCTGGAGTGTGGGTACAGTCCTCTACGAGCAGTACTTC.

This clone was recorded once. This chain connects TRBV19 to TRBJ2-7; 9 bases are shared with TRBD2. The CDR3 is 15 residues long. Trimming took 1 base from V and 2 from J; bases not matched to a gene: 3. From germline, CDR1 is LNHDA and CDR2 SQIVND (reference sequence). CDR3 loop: CASSIGLAVTYEQYF. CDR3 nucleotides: TGTGCCAGTAGTATAGGACTAGCGGTTACCTACGAGCAGTACTTC.

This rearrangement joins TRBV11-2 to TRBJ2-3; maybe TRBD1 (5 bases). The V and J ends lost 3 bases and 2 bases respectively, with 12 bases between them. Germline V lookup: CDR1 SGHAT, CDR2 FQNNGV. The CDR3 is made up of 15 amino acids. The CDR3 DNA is TGTGCCAGCAGCTTCCAGGGTATCAACACAGATACGCAGTATTTT. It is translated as CASSFQGINTDTQYF.

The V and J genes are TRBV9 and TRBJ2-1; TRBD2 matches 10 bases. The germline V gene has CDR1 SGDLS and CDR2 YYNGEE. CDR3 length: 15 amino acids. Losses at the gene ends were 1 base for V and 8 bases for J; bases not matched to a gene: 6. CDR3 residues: CASSVSSGRAHEQFF. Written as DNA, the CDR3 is TGTGCCAGCAGCGTATCAAGCGGGAGGGCCCATGAGCAGTTCTTC.

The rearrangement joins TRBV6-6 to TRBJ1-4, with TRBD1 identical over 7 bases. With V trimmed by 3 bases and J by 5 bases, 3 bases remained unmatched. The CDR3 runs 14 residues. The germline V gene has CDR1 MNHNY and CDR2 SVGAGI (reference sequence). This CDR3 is CASSYKGQNEKLFF. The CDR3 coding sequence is TGTGCCAGCAGTTATAAGGGACAGAATGAAAAACTGTTTTTT.

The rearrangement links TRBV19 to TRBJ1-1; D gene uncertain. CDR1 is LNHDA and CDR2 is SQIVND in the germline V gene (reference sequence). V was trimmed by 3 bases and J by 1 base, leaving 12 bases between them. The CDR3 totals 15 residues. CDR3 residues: CASSMRGLGNTEAFF. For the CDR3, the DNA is TGTGCCAGTAGTATGCGGGGATTGGGGAACACTGAAGCTTTCTTT.

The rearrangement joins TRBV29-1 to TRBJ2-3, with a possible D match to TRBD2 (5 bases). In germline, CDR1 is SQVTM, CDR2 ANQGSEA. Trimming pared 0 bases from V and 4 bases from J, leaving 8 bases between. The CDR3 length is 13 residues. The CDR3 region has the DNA TGCAGCGTTGAAGATGGGAGTTCAGATACGCAGTATTTT. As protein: CSVEDGSSDTQYF.